This T cell receptor (beta chain) appears in the sequencing data of a study of regulatory T cells in long-lasting Graves disease (dated by TCRdb to the early 2020s). About the investigation overall: Persistent Graves' disease meant more than 5 years of antithyroid drug treatment with TSH receptor autoantibodies that stayed positive. This study used TCR sequencing and RNA sequencing of peripheral blood to compare persistent Graves' disease patients against newly diagnosed Graves' disease patients. The study was conducted in China and was registered as a clinical trial. A total of approximately 35 samples underwent TCR sequencing: some 13 from persistent and some 20 from newly diagnosed Graves' disease patients. In the clinical cohort, patients with persistent Graves' disease had used antithyroid drugs for an average of roughly ten years.

This clonotype has ten or more counts. Which antigen it targets is not known. Base qualities are not provided; no much larger clone lies one nucleotide away. Here is what the overall study found, with its caveats: The authors acknowledged the small sample size as a limitation that may reduce accuracy. Only the TCR beta chain was sequenced and analyzed. Patients with persistent disease shared more public clonotypes (fewer than 3,000) than newly diagnosed patients did (966). Because the primary lesion, thyroid tissue, could not be accessed, the study looked at peripheral blood alone. Persistent Graves' disease patients showed lower TCR Shannon entropy and fewer highly expanded clones than newly diagnosed patients, suggesting clonal expansion. Persistent disease showed preferential use of TRBV28, TRBJ1-2 and TRBJ2-5, whereas newly diagnosed disease favored TRBV20-1 and TRBJ2-1.

The time point label here, explained by the study, means: persistent/refractory GD, antithyroid drugs over 5 years with positive TRAb. For both TCR sequencing and RNA sequencing, RNA was extracted from PBMCs using TRIzol. The diagnosis of Graves' disease followed American Thyroid Association guidelines. Patients for the study were recruited at an endocrinology department in Xi'an, China. From each patient, nine milliliters of peripheral blood was collected into an EDTA anticoagulant tube. Ficoll Paque Plus density gradient separation was used to isolate PBMCs, and no further T cell sorting was performed. An Agilent 2100 Bioanalyzer and agarose gel were used to check RNA quality, and a NanoDrop 2000 was used to measure RNA concentration. Libraries were made using multiplex PCR. The sequencer was an Illumina HiSeq 4000. To build TCR beta libraries, CDR3 regions were amplified by Arm-PCR using iRepertoire HTBI primers. Before sequencing, the PCR products underwent gel purification. On the study's bioinformatics: Across samples, roughly 60 TRBV and 13 to 15 TRBJ segments were identified and used for gene usage analysis of CDR3 amino acid clonotypes. COPE and FqMerger were used to merge filtered high-quality paired reads into contigs. Contigs were aligned with BLAST to IMGT TRBV, TRBD and TRBJ reference genes, and CDR3 was defined per IMGT. Clonotypes above 0.1% frequency were classified as highly expanded clones. Shannon entropy served as the measure of repertoire diversity, while the Gini coefficient captured V-J evenness. Public clonotypes were defined as clonotypes shared by more than one individual. The public sequencing data were trimmed at Q25 with fastp and processed into clonotypes with MiXCR by TCRdb, which kept only in-frame beta chains. Here each entry gathers all rows of one CDR3 protein and keeps the most common genes and DNA. The V and J calls and clone size come from TCRdb's table, not from the authors' own analysis. This sample lists approximately 350,000 distinct CDR3 sequences; less than 30% were detected once. The top ten hold about 29% of the sample.

Trimming at the junction amounts to 3 bases on V and 3 bases on J, and the germline ends lie 12 bases apart. The CDR3, from cysteine to phenylalanine, totals 14 residues. Of the read, only the CDR3 DNA is kept; its 42 bases are in frame from base 1. CDR1 is given as MGHRA and CDR2 as YSYEKL, both from the germline V gene. This specimen consisted of peripheral blood mononuclear cells (PBMCs), obtained when the disease was refractory, from a patient treated with antithyroid drugs. The chain joins TRBV4-1 to TRBJ2-7, with the D call perhaps TRBD1 or TRBD2, as 5 bases match in each case. This receptor was identified in a woman in her thirties or forties with Graves disease. Donor details come from another sample of the same person, matched by shared clones. The CDR3: CASSHGTSLYEQYF. Read as DNA, the sequence is TGCGCCAGCAGCCACGGGACCAGTCTCTACGAGCAGTACTTC.